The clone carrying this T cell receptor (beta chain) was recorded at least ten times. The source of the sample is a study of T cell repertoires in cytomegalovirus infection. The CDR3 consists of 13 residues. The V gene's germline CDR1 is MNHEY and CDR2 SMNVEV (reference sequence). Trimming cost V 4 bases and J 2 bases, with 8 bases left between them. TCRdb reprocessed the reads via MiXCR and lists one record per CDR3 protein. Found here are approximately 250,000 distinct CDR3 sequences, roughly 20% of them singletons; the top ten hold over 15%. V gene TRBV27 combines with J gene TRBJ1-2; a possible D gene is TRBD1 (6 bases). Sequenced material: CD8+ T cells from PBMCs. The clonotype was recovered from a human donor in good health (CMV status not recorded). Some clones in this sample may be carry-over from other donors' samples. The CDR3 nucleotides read TGTGCCAGCAGTTCCGGGACAAACTATGGCTACACCTTC. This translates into CASSSGTNYGYTF.